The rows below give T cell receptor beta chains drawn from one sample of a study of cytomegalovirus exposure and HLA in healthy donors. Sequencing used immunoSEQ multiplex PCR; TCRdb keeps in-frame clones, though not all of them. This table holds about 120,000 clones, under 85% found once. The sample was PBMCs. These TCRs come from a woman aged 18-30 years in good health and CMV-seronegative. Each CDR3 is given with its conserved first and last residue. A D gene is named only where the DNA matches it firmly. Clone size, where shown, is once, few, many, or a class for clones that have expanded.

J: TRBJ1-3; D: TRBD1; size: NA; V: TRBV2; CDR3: CASRPTGFGNTIYF; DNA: TGTGCCAGCAGGCCGACAGGGTTTGGAAACACCATATATTTT
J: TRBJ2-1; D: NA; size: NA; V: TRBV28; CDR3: CASSPLLSGTYNEQFF; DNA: TGTGCCAGCAGCCCTTTACTGAGTGGTACCTACAATGAGCAGTTCTTC
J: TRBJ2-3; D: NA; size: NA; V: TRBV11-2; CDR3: CASSLGIRGTDTQYF; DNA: TGTGCCAGCAGCTTGGGTATACGGGGCACAGATACGCAGTATTTT
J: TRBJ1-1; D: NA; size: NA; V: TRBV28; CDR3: CASSLPGSNTEAFF; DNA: TGTGCCAGCAGTCTGCCGGGATCGAACACTGAAGCTTTCTTT
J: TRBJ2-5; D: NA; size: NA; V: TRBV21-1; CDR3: CASSKVGLASKETQYF; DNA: TGTGCCAGCAGCAAAGTGGGACTAGCGAGTAAAGAGACCCAGTACTTC
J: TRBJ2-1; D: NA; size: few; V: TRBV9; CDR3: CASSVSPEGGTEQFF; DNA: TGTGCCAGCAGCGTGTCGCCCGAGGGGGGGACTGAGCAGTTCTTC
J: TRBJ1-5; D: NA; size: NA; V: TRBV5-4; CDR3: CASSLAGANQPQHF; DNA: TGTGCCAGCAGCTTGGCAGGGGCCAATCAGCCCCAGCATTTT
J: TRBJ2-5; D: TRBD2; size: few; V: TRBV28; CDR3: CASSLFGGGAQETQYF; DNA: TGTGCCAGCAGTTTATTCGGCGGGGGGGCACAAGAGACCCAGTACTTC
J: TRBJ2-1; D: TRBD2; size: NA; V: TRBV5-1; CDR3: CASSLVLGGEQFF; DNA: TGCGCCAGCAGCTTGGTTTTGGGGGGGGAGCAGTTCTTC
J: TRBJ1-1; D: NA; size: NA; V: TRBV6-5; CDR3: CASSLAQGSLEAFF; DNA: TGTGCCAGCAGCCTCGCCCAGGGTTCTCTGGAAGCTTTCTTT
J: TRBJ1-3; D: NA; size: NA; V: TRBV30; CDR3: CAWSVLFGNTIYF; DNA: TGTGCCTGGAGTGTACTGTTTGGAAACACCATATATTTT
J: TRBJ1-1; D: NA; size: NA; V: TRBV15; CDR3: CATSRGYESSNTEAFF; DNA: TGTGCCACCAGCAGAGGATACGAGTCGTCGAACACTGAAGCTTTCTTT
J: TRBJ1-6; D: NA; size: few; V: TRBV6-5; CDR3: CASRAGWGSPLHF; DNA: TGTGCCAGCAGGGCAGGGTGGGGTTCACCCCTCCACTTT
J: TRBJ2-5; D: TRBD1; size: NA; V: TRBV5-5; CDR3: CASSLARGLETQYF; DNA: TGTGCCAGCAGCTTGGCGAGGGGGCTAGAGACCCAGTACTTC
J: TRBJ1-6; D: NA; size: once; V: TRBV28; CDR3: CASSFAESSSYNSPLHF; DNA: TGTGCCAGCAGTTTCGCGGAGAGTAGCTCCTATAATTCACCCCTCCACTTT
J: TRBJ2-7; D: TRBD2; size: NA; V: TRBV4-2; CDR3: CASSQVTGLDLPEQYF; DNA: TGTGCCAGCAGCCAAGTTACGGGACTAGATCTCCCCGAGCAGTACTTC
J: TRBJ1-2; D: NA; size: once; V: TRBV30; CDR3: CAWGLNYGYTF; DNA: TGTGCCTGGGGACTTAACTATGGCTACACCTTC
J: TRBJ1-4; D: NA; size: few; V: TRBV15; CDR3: CATSPDSLTRKLFF; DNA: TGTGCCACCAGCCCGGACAGCCTTACAAGGAAACTGTTTTTT
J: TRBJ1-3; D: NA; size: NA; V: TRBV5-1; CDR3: CASSNPRESSGNTIYF; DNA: TGCGCCAGCAGCAACCCCCGGGAGAGCTCTGGAAACACCATATATTTT
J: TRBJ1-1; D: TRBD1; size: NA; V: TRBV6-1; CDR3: CASQKEQGGTEAFF; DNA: TGTGCCAGCCAAAAGGAACAGGGGGGCACTGAAGCTTTCTTT
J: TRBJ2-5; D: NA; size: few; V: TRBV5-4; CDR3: CASSYTGSETQYF; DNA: TGTGCCAGCAGCTATACAGGGTCGGAGACCCAGTACTTC
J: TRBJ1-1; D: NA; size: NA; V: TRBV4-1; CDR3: CASSQDQKGVNTEAFF; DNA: TGCGCCAGCAGCCAAGACCAGAAGGGGGTGAACACTGAAGCTTTCTTT
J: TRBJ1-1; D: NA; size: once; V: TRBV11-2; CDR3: CASASSPTDTEAFF; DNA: TGTGCCAGCGCGTCCTCCCCAACGGACACTGAAGCTTTCTTT
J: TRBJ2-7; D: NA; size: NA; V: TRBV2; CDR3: CASRDNLYEQYF; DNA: TGTGCCAGCAGGGACAACCTCTACGAGCAGTACTTC
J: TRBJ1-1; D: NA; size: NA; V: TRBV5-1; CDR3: CASSLDMNTEAFF; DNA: TGCGCCAGCAGCTTGGACATGAACACTGAAGCTTTCTTT
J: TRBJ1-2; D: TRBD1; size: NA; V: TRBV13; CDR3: CASSTHDRVRYGYTF; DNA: TGTGCCAGCAGCACTCACGACAGGGTCCGCTATGGCTACACCTTC
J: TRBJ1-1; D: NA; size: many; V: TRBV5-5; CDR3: CASSSRGGEAEAFF; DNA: TGTGCCAGCAGCTCCCGGGGGGGAGAGGCTGAAGCTTTCTTT
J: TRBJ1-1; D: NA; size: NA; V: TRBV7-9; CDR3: CASSRGGAGWTEAFF; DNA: TGTGCCAGCAGCCGGGGGGGGGCTGGATGGACTGAAGCTTTCTTT
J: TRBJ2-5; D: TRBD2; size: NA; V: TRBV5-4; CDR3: CASSLAGAETQYF; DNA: TGTGCCAGCAGCTTAGCGGGGGCGGAGACCCAGTACTTC
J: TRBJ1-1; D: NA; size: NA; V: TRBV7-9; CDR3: CASSFTGTNTEAFF; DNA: TGTGCCAGCAGCTTTACAGGGACGAACACTGAAGCTTTCTTT
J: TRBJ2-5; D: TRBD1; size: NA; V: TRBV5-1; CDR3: CASSDRQGKQETQYF; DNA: TGCGCCAGCAGCGACCGACAGGGAAAACAAGAGACCCAGTACTTC
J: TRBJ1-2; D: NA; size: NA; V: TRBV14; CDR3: CASSPQAYSPGYTF; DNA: TGTGCCAGCAGCCCACAGGCCTACAGTCCTGGCTACACCTTC
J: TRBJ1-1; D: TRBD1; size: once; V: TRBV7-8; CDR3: CASSLRPGQGREGEAFF; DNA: TGTGCCAGCAGCTTAAGGCCGGGACAGGGAAGGGAGGGTGAAGCTTTCTTT
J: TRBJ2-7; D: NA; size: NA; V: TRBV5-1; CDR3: CASSLAPGDYEQYF; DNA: TGCGCCAGCAGCTTGGCCCCGGGGGACTACGAGCAGTACTTC
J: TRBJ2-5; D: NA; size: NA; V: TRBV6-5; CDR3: CASRGHYQETQYF; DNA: TGTGCCAGCAGAGGACACTACCAAGAGACCCAGTACTTC
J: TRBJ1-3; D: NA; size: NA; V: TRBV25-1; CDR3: CASSALIGNTIYF; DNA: TGTGCCAGCAGTGCCTTAATTGGAAACACCATATATTTT
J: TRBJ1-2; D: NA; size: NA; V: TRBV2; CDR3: CASTAHRSQYGYTF; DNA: TGTGCCAGCACCGCCCACAGGTCTCAGTATGGCTACACCTTC